Listed below are T cell receptor beta chains from one sample, sequenced in a study of T cell repertoires in cytomegalovirus infection. Antigens for these TCRs are unknown. TCRdb re-analysed the reads in MiXCR, keeping a single row per CDR3 protein. The table lists approximately 730,000 distinct CDR3 sequences, roughly 36% of them singletons. Sequenced here: cultured PBMCs, sampled from culture after CMV antigen stimulation. These receptors all come from a human donor in good health (CMV status not recorded). Some clones in this sample may be carry-over from other donors' samples. CDR3s include the opening cysteine and the closing phenylalanine or tryptophan. The order of the fields is CDR3 protein, CDR3 DNA, J gene, clone size, D gene, V gene. D genes are given only for firm matches. Rows may omit the clone size; those that give it use once, few, many or a size class.

cdr3_aa: CASSLVYRGNYGYTF; cdr3_nt: TGTGCCAGCAGCTTAGTTTACAGGGGCAACTATGGCTACACCTTC; j_call: TRBJ1-2; clone_size: many; d_call: TRBD1; v_call: TRBV7-2
cdr3_aa: CASSRSGRAVETQYF; cdr3_nt: TGTGCCAGCAGCCGTAGCGGGAGGGCCGTTGAGACCCAGTACTTC; j_call: TRBJ2-5; clone_size: NA; d_call: TRBD2; v_call: TRBV6-5
cdr3_aa: CASRLQGRAGELFF; cdr3_nt: TGTGCCAGCAGGCTACAGGGGAGGGCCGGGGAGCTGTTTTTT; j_call: TRBJ2-2; clone_size: NA; d_call: NA; v_call: TRBV2
cdr3_aa: CSATGTSGVIAFYEQYF; cdr3_nt: TGCAGTGCTACCGGGACTAGCGGAGTGATTGCTTTCTACGAGCAGTACTTC; j_call: TRBJ2-7; clone_size: NA; d_call: TRBD2; v_call: TRBV20-1
cdr3_aa: CASSHRDNPLGAFF; cdr3_nt: TGTGCCAGCAGCCACCGAGACAATCCCCTTGGAGCTTTCTTT; j_call: TRBJ1-1; clone_size: NA; d_call: NA; v_call: TRBV6-2/TRBV6-3
cdr3_aa: CASSYFRDGETQYF; cdr3_nt: TGTGCCAGCAGTTACTTCCGGGACGGAGAGACCCAGTACTTC; j_call: TRBJ2-5; clone_size: few; d_call: NA; v_call: TRBV6-2/TRBV6-3
cdr3_aa: CASSSPGTRGVNEQFF; cdr3_nt: TGTGCCAGCAGCTCTCCCGGGACTAGAGGGGTCAATGAGCAGTTCTTC; j_call: TRBJ2-1; clone_size: NA; d_call: TRBD2; v_call: TRBV5-4
cdr3_aa: CASSTRDRGVNSPLHF; cdr3_nt: TGTGCCAGCAGTACGCGGGACAGGGGTGTTAATTCACCCCTCCACTTT; j_call: TRBJ1-6; clone_size: once; d_call: TRBD1; v_call: TRBV27
cdr3_aa: CASSPSTVTYEQYF; cdr3_nt: TGTGCCAGCTCACCCTCGACAGTAACCTACGAGCAGTACTTC; j_call: TRBJ2-7; clone_size: NA; d_call: NA; v_call: TRBV18
cdr3_aa: CASSLAAGLGEQFF; cdr3_nt: TGTGCCAGCAGCTTGGCGGCGGGCCTAGGGGAGCAGTTCTTC; j_call: TRBJ2-1; clone_size: few; d_call: NA; v_call: TRBV5-5
cdr3_aa: CASSIATAYTEAFF; cdr3_nt: TGTGCCAGTAGTATAGCGACAGCCTACACTGAAGCTTTCTTT; j_call: TRBJ1-1; clone_size: NA; d_call: NA; v_call: TRBV19
cdr3_aa: CASSLGQRGPPATQYF; cdr3_nt: TGTGCCAGCTCTCTGGGGCAGCGGGGGCCCCCAGCTACGCAGTATTTT; j_call: TRBJ2-3; clone_size: NA; d_call: TRBD2; v_call: TRBV18
cdr3_aa: CASSSPRDSYNSPLHF; cdr3_nt: TGTGCCAGCAGTTCCCCCCGGGACAGCTATAATTCACCCCTCCACTTT; j_call: TRBJ1-6; clone_size: NA; d_call: TRBD1; v_call: TRBV28
cdr3_aa: CASSAPGWRSNQPQHF; cdr3_nt: TGTGCCAGCAGCGCACCGGGGTGGCGAAGCAATCAGCCCCAGCATTTT; j_call: TRBJ1-5; clone_size: NA; d_call: NA; v_call: TRBV5-4
cdr3_aa: CASRRTGSGRQPQHF; cdr3_nt: TGTGCCAGCAGGAGGACAGGGAGCGGTCGTCAGCCCCAGCATTTT; j_call: TRBJ1-5; clone_size: NA; d_call: TRBD1; v_call: TRBV28
cdr3_aa: CASSDRTSGFWEQYF; cdr3_nt: TGCGCCAGCAGTGACAGGACTAGCGGGTTTTGGGAGCAGTACTTC; j_call: TRBJ2-7; clone_size: few; d_call: TRBD2; v_call: TRBV10-2
cdr3_aa: CASSSNLAASTDTQYF; cdr3_nt: TGTGCCAGCAGCTCCAATCTAGCGGCAAGCACAGATACGCAGTATTTT; j_call: TRBJ2-3; clone_size: NA; d_call: TRBD2; v_call: TRBV5-3
cdr3_aa: CASSYIDPGNEQFF; cdr3_nt: TGTGCCAGCAGTTATATCGACCCCGGCAATGAGCAGTTCTTC; j_call: TRBJ2-1; clone_size: NA; d_call: NA; v_call: TRBV27
cdr3_aa: CASSSARRGSGNTIYF; cdr3_nt: TGTGCCAGCAGCAGCGCGCGTCGGGGGTCTGGAAACACCATATATTTT; j_call: TRBJ1-3; clone_size: few; d_call: NA; v_call: TRBV7-2
cdr3_aa: CASSLPGLAGALQETQYF; cdr3_nt: TGTGCCAGCAGTTTACCCGGACTAGCGGGAGCGCTCCAAGAGACCCAGTACTTC; j_call: TRBJ2-5; clone_size: NA; d_call: TRBD2; v_call: TRBV12-3/TRBV12-4
cdr3_aa: CASSSPSRGRETQYF; cdr3_nt: TGTGCCAGCAGTTCTCCGTCTAGAGGCCGAGAGACCCAGTACTTC; j_call: TRBJ2-5; clone_size: few; d_call: NA; v_call: TRBV12-3/TRBV12-4
cdr3_aa: CASSPAASGSGTDTQYF; cdr3_nt: TGTGCCAGCAGCCCAGCGGCTAGCGGGAGTGGCACAGATACGCAGTATTTT; j_call: TRBJ2-3; clone_size: many; d_call: TRBD2; v_call: TRBV7-2
cdr3_aa: CASSPRGEQPQHF; cdr3_nt: TGCGCCAGCAGCCCGAGGGGAGAGCAGCCCCAGCATTTT; j_call: TRBJ1-5; clone_size: NA; d_call: NA; v_call: TRBV5-1
cdr3_aa: CASSPRTSGNLETQYF; cdr3_nt: TGTGCCAGCAGCCCTCGGACTAGCGGGAATTTGGAGACCCAGTACTTC; j_call: TRBJ2-5; clone_size: few; d_call: TRBD2; v_call: TRBV7-2
cdr3_aa: CASSSDRASYNEQFF; cdr3_nt: TGTGCCAGCAGCAGTGACAGGGCTTCCTACAATGAGCAGTTCTTC; j_call: TRBJ2-1; clone_size: many; d_call: TRBD1; v_call: TRBV7-2
cdr3_aa: CASSQVVAGRSYEQYF; cdr3_nt: TGTGCCAGCAGCCAAGTAGTAGCGGGGCGTTCCTACGAGCAGTACTTC; j_call: TRBJ2-7; clone_size: few; d_call: TRBD2; v_call: TRBV4-2
cdr3_aa: CASRRPGQGTEKLFF; cdr3_nt: TGTGCCAGTAGACGCCCCGGACAGGGGACTGAAAAACTGTTTTTT; j_call: TRBJ1-4; clone_size: NA; d_call: TRBD1; v_call: TRBV19
cdr3_aa: CASSLTGFTEAFF; cdr3_nt: TGTGCCAGCAGCCTCACGGGGTTCACTGAAGCTTTCTTT; j_call: TRBJ1-1; clone_size: many; d_call: NA; v_call: TRBV7-2
cdr3_aa: CASSLEGGDQPQHF; cdr3_nt: TGTGCCAGCAGCTTAGAGGGGGGTGATCAGCCCCAGCATTTT; j_call: TRBJ1-5; clone_size: few; d_call: NA; v_call: TRBV7-6
cdr3_aa: CASRPGTGGLLGTQYF; cdr3_nt: TGTGCCAGCAGGCCCGGGACAGGGGGGCTTTTAGGGACCCAGTACTTC; j_call: TRBJ2-5; clone_size: NA; d_call: TRBD1; v_call: TRBV5-4
cdr3_aa: CASSFESYEQYF; cdr3_nt: TGTGCCAGCAGCTTTGAGTCCTACGAGCAGTACTTC; j_call: TRBJ2-7; clone_size: NA; d_call: NA; v_call: TRBV7-2
cdr3_aa: CATSLKSTNQPQHF; cdr3_nt: TGTGCCACCAGCCTGAAATCAACGAATCAGCCCCAGCATTTT; j_call: TRBJ1-5; clone_size: few; d_call: NA; v_call: TRBV15
cdr3_aa: CASSLRSYTGELFF; cdr3_nt: TGTGCCAGCAGTTTAAGGTCTTACACCGGGGAGCTGTTTTTT; j_call: TRBJ2-2; clone_size: NA; d_call: NA; v_call: TRBV12-3/TRBV12-4
cdr3_aa: CASSLLSGGNTIYF; cdr3_nt: TGTGCCAGCAGCTTACTCTCAGGCGGAAACACCATATATTTT; j_call: TRBJ1-3; clone_size: NA; d_call: NA; v_call: TRBV7-9
cdr3_aa: CSAPLTDQAGQPQHF; cdr3_nt: TGCAGTGCCCCCCTCACGGACCAAGCGGGTCAGCCCCAGCATTTT; j_call: TRBJ1-5; clone_size: NA; d_call: NA; v_call: TRBV20-1
cdr3_aa: CASSQYVHGTGFRNTEAFF; cdr3_nt: TGCGCCAGCAGCCAATACGTACACGGGACAGGGTTCCGCAACACTGAAGCTTTCTTT; j_call: TRBJ1-1; clone_size: few; d_call: TRBD1; v_call: TRBV4-1
cdr3_aa: CASSFSGGPTDTQYF; cdr3_nt: TGTGCCAGCAGCTTTAGCGGGGGGCCCACAGATACGCAGTATTTT; j_call: TRBJ2-3; clone_size: NA; d_call: TRBD2; v_call: TRBV7-6
cdr3_aa: CASSSGSLDTQYF; cdr3_nt: TGTGCCAGCAGCTCGGGGAGTCTAGATACGCAGTATTTT; j_call: TRBJ2-3; clone_size: few; d_call: NA; v_call: TRBV12-3/TRBV12-4
cdr3_aa: CASSFEGPYEQYF; cdr3_nt: TGTGCCAGCAGCTTTGAGGGGCCCTACGAGCAGTACTTC; j_call: TRBJ2-7; clone_size: many; d_call: NA; v_call: TRBV7-2
cdr3_aa: CASSAYRETQYF; cdr3_nt: TGTGCCAGCAGCGCCTATAGGGAGACCCAGTACTTC; j_call: TRBJ2-5; clone_size: few; d_call: NA; v_call: TRBV7-2
cdr3_aa: CASSYLGQGIHEQYF; cdr3_nt: TGTGCCAGCAGCTACTTGGGACAGGGAATCCACGAGCAGTACTTC; j_call: TRBJ2-7; clone_size: NA; d_call: TRBD1; v_call: TRBV27
cdr3_aa: CASSELTPTDTQYF; cdr3_nt: TGTGCCAGCAGTGAACTTACTCCCACAGATACGCAGTATTTT; j_call: TRBJ2-3; clone_size: NA; d_call: NA; v_call: TRBV25-1
cdr3_aa: CASSEQDSYEAFF; cdr3_nt: TGTGCCAGCAGTGAGCAGGACAGTTATGAAGCTTTCTTT; j_call: TRBJ1-1; clone_size: few; d_call: NA; v_call: TRBV2
cdr3_aa: CANGRERGPNTGELFF; cdr3_nt: TGTGCCAACGGTCGAGAGCGGGGGCCTAACACCGGGGAGCTGTTTTTT; j_call: TRBJ2-2; clone_size: few; d_call: TRBD2; v_call: TRBV7-2
cdr3_aa: CASGPGGEKLFF; cdr3_nt: TGTGCCAGCGGACCTGGGGGTGAAAAACTGTTTTTT; j_call: TRBJ1-4; clone_size: NA; d_call: NA; v_call: TRBV19
cdr3_aa: CASSSPGASGTRETQYF; cdr3_nt: TGTGCCAGCAGCTCCCCAGGGGCCTCCGGAACCCGGGAGACCCAGTACTTC; j_call: TRBJ2-5; clone_size: NA; d_call: NA; v_call: TRBV7-2
cdr3_aa: CSAGRAVSYEQYF; cdr3_nt: TGCAGTGCTGGGAGGGCGGTTTCCTACGAGCAGTACTTC; j_call: TRBJ2-7; clone_size: NA; d_call: TRBD2; v_call: TRBV20-1
cdr3_aa: CASRSGTGGVVHEQYF; cdr3_nt: TGTGCCAGCAGGTCCGGTACAGGGGGAGTGGTCCACGAGCAGTACTTC; j_call: TRBJ2-7; clone_size: NA; d_call: TRBD1; v_call: TRBV28
cdr3_aa: CASNIAGRYNEQFF; cdr3_nt: TGTGCCAGCAACATAGCGGGGAGATACAATGAGCAGTTCTTC; j_call: TRBJ2-1; clone_size: many; d_call: TRBD2; v_call: TRBV7-9
cdr3_aa: CASKTDSPFYGYTF; cdr3_nt: TGTGCCAGCAAGACGGACAGCCCTTTTTATGGCTACACCTTC; j_call: TRBJ1-2; clone_size: NA; d_call: NA; v_call: TRBV19
cdr3_aa: CSAREGWGSSYNEQFF; cdr3_nt: TGCAGTGCTAGAGAAGGGTGGGGGAGCTCCTACAATGAGCAGTTCTTC; j_call: TRBJ2-1; clone_size: NA; d_call: NA; v_call: TRBV20-1